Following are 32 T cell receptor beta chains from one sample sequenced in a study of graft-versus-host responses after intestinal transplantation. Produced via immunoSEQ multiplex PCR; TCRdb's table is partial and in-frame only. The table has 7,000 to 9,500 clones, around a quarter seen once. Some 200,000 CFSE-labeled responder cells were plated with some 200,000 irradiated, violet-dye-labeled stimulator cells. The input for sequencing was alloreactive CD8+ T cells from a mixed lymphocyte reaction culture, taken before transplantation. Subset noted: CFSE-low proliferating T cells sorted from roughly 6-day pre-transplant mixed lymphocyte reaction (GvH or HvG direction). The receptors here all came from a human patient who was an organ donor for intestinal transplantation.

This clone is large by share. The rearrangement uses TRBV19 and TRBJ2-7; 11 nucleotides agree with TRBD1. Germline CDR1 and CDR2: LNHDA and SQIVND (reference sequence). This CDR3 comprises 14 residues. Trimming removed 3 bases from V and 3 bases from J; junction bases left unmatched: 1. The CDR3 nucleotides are TGTGCCAGTAGTATGGGGACAGGGGGCTACGAGCAGTACTTC. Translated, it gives CASSMGTGGYEQYF.

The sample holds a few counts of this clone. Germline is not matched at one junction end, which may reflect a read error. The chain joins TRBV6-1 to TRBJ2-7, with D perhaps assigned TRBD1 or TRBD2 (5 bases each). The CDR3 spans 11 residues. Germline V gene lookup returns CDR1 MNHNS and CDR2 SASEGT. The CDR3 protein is CASSEGREQYF. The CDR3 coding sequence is TGCGCCAGCAGTGAGGGGCGCGAGCAGTACTTC.

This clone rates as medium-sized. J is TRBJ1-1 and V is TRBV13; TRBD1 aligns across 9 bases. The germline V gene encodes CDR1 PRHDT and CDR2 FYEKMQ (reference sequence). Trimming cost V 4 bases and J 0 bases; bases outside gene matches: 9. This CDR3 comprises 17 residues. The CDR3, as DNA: TGTGCCAGCAGCTACAGGGGGCTCGGATACATGAACACTGAAGCTTTCTTT. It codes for CASSYRGLGYMNTEAFF.

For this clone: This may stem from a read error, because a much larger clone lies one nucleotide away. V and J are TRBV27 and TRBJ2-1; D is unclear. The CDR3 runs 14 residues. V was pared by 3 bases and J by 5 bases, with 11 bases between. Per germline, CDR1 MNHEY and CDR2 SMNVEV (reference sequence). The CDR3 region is CASSFGSFNNEQFF. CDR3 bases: TGTGCCAGCAGTTTCGGTAGTTTTAACAATGAGCAGTTCTTC.

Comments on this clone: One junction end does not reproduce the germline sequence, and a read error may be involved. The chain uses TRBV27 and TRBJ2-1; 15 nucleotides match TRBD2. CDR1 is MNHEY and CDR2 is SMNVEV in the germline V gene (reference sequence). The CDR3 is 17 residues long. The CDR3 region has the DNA TGTGCCAGCAGTCTATCTGGACTAGCGGGGGGGTACAATGAGCAGTTCTTC. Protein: CASSLSGLAGGYNEQFF.

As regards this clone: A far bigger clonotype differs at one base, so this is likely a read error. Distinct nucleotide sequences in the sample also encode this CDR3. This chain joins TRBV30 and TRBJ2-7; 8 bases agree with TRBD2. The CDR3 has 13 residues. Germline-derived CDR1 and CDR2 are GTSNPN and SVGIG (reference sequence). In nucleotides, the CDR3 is TGCGCCTGGAGTTTTGGGGCGGGGGGCGAGCAGTACTTC. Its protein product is CAWSFGAGGEQYF.

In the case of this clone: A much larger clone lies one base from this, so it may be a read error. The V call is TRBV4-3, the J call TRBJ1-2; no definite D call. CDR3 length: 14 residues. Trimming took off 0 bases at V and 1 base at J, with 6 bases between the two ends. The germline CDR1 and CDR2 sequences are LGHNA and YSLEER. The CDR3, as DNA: TGCGCCAGCAGCCAAGACGTGTGTAACTATGGCTACACCTTC. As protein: CASSQDVCNYGYTF.

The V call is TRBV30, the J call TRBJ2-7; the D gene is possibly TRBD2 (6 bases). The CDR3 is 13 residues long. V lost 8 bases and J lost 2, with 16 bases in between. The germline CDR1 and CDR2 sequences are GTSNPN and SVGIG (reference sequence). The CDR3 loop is CALEGGDTYEQYF. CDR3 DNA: TGTGCCCTGGAGGGCGGGGATACCTACGAGCAGTACTTC.

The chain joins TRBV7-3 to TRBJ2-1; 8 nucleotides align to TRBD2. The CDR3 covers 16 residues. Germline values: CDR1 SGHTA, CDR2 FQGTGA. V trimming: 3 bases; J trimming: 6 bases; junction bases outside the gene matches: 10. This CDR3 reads CASSLGGTRLANEQFF. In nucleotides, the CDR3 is TGTGCCAGCAGCTTGGGAGGGACTAGACTCGCCAATGAGCAGTTCTTC.

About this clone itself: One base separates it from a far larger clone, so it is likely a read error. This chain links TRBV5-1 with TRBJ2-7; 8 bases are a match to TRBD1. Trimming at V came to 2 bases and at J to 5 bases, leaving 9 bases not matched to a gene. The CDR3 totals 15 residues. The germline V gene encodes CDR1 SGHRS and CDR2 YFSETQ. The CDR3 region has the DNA TGCGCCAGCAGCTTAGGGCCAGGGGGCCTGGACGAGCAGTACTTC. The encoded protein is CASSLGPGGLDEQYF. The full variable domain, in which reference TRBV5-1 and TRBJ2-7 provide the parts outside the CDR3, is KAGVTQTPRYLIKTRGQQVTLSCSPISGHRSVSWYQQTPGQGLQFLFEYFSETQRNKGNFPGRFSGRQFSNSRSEMNVSTLELGDSALYLCASSLGPGGLDEQYFGPGTRLTVT.

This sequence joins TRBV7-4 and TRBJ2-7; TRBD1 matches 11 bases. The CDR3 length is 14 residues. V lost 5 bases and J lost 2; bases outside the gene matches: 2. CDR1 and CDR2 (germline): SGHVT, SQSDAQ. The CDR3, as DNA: TGTGCCAGCAGCCCGGGACAGGGGGCCTACGAGCAGTACTTC. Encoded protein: CASSPGQGAYEQYF. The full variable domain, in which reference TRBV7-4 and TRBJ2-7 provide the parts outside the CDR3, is GAGVSQSPRYKVAKRGRDVALRCDSISGHVTLYWYRQTLGQGSEVLTYSQSDAQRDKSGRPSGRFSAERPERSVSTLKIQRTEQGDSAVYLCASSPGQGAYEQYFGPGTRLTVT.

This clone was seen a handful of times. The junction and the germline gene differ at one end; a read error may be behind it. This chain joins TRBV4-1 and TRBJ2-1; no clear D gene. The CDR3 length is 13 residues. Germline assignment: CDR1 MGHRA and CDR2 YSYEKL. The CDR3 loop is CASSQGDVYEQFF. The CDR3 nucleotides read TGTGCCAGCAGCCAAGGTGACGTATACGAGCAGTTCTTC.

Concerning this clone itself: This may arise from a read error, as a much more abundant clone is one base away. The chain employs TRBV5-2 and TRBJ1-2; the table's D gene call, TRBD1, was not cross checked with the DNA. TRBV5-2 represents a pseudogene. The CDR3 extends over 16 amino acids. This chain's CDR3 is CASTQGSGQGLYGYTF. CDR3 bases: TGTGCCAGCACCCAAGGATCGGGACAGGGCCTATATGGCTACACCTTC.

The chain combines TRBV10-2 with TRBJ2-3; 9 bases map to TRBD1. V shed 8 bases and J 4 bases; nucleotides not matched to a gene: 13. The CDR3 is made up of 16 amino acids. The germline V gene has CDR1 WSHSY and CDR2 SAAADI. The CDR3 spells CASLFFTGGESDTQYF. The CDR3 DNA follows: TGCGCCAGCCTATTCTTCACAGGGGGCGAGTCAGATACGCAGTATTTT.

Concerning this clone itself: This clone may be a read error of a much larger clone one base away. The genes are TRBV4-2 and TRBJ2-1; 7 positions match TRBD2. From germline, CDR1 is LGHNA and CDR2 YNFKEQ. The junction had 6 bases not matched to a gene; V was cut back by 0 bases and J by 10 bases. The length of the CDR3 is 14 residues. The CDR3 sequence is CASSQESGVEEQFF. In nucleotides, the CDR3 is TGTGCCAGCAGCCAAGAGAGCGGGGTGGAGGAGCAGTTCTTC.

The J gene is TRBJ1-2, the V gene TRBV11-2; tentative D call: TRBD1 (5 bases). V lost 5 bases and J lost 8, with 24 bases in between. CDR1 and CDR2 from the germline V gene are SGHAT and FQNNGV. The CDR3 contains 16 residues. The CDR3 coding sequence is TGTGCCAGCAGCAAAGGGGCCTTTTTCGGGGAAGGAGGCTACACCTTC. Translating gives CASSKGAFFGEGGYTF.

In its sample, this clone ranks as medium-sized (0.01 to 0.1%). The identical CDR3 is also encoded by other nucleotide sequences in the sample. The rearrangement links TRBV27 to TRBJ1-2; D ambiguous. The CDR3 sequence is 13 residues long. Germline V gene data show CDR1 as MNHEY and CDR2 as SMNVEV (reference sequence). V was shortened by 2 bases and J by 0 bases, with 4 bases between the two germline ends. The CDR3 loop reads CASSLGANYGYTF. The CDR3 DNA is TGTGCCAGCAGTTTAGGGGCTAACTATGGCTACACCTTC.

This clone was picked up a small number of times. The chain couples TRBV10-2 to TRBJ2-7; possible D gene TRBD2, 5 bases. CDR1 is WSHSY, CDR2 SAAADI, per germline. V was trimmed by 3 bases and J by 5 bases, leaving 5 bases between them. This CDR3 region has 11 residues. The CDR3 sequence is CASSDGNEQYF. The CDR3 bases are TGCGCCAGCAGTGACGGGAACGAGCAGTACTTC.

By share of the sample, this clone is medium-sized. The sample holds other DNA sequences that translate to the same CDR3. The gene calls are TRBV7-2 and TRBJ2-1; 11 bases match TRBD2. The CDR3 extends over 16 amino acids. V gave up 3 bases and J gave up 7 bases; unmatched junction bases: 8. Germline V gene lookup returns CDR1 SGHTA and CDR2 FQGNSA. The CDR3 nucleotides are TGTGCCAGCAGCTTCATTAGCGGGGGGGAATGGAATGAGCAGTTCTTC. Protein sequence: CASSFISGGEWNEQFF.

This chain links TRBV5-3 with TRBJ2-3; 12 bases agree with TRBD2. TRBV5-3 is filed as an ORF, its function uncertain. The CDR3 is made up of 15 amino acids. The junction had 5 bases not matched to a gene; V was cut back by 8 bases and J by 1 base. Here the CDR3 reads CASSPSGRGTDTQYF. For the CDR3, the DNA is TGTGCCAGCAGCCCTAGCGGGAGGGGCACAGATACGCAGTATTTT.

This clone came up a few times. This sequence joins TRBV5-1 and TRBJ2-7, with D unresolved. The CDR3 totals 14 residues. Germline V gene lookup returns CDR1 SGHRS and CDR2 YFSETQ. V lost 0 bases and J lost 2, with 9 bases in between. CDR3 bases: TGCGCCAGCAGCTTGGGAACGGGCCCCTACGAGCAGTACTTC. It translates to CASSLGTGPYEQYF.

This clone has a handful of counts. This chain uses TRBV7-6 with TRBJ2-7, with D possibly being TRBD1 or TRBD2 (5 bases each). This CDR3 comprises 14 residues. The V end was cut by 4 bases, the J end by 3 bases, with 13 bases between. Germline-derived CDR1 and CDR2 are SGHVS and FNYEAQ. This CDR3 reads CASSYGTSNYEQYF. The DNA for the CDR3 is TGTGCCAGCAGCTACGGGACGAGTAACTACGAGCAGTACTTC.

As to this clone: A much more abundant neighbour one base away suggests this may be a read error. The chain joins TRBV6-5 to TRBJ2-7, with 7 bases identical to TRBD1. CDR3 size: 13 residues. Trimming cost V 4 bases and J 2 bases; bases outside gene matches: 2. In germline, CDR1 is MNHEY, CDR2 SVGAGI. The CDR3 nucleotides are TGTGCCAGCAGTTGGGGACAGCCCTACGAGCAGTACTTC. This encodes CASSWGQPYEQYF.

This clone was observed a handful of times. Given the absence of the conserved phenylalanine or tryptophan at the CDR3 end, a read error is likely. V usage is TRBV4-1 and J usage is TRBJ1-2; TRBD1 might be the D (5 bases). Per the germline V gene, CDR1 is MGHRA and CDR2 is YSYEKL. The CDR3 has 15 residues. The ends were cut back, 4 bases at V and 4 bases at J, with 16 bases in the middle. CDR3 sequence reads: CASSPGSGSSYGYTL. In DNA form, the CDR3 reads TGCGCCAGCAGCCCAGGGTCAGGATCCTCCTATGGCTACACCCTC.

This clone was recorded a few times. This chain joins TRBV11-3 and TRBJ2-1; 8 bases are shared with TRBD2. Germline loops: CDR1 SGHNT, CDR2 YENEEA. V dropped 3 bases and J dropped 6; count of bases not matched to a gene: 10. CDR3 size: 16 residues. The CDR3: CASSLGGTRLANEQFF. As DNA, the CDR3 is TGTGCCAGCAGCTTGGGAGGGACTAGACTCGCCAATGAGCAGTTCTTC. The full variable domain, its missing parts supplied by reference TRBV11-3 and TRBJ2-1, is EAGVVQSPRYKIIEKKQPVAFWCNPISGHNTLYWYLQNLGQGPELLIRYENEEAVDDSQLPKDRFSAERLKGVDSTLKIQPAELGDSAVYLCASSLGGTRLANEQFFGPGTRLTVL.

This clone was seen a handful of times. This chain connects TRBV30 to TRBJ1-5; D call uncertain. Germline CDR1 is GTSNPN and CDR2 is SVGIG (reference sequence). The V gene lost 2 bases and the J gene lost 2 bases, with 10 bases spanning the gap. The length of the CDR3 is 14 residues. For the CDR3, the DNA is TGTGCCTGGAGTACTGGGGTGTGCAATCAGCCCCAGCATTTT. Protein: CAWSTGVCNQPQHF.

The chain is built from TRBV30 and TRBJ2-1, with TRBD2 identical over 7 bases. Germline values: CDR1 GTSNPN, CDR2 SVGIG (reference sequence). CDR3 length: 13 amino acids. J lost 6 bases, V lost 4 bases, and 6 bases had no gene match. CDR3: CAWTSGWCNEQFF. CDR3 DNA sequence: TGTGCCTGGACTAGCGGTTGGTGCAATGAGCAGTTCTTC.

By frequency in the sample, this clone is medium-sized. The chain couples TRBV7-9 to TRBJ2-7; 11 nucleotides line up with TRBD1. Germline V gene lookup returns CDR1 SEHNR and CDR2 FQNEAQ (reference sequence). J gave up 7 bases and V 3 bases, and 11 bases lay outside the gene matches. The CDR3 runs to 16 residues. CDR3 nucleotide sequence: TGTGCCAGCAGCTTTGGACCGGGACAGGGGGTGAGAGAGCAGTACTTC. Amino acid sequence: CASSFGPGQGVREQYF.

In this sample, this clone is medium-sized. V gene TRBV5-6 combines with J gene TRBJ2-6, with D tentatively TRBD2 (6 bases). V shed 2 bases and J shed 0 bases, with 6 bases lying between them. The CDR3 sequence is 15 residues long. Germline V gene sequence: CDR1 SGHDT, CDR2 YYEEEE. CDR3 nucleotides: TGTGCCAGCAGCTTAGCGGGCTCTGGGGCCAACGTCCTGACTTTC. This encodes CASSLAGSGANVLTF.

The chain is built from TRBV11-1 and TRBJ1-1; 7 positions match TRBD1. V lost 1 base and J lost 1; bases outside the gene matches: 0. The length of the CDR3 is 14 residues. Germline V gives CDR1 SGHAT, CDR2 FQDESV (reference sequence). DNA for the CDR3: TGTGCCAGCAGCTTAGGACAGGGGAACACTGAAGCTTTCTTT. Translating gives CASSLGQGNTEAFF.

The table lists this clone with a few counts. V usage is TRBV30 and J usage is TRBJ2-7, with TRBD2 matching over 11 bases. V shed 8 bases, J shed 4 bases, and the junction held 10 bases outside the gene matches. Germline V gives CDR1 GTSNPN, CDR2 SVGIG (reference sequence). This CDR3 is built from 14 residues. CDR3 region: CASSPGTSGYEQYF. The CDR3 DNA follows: TGTGCCAGTAGCCCCGGGACTAGCGGTTACGAGCAGTACTTC.

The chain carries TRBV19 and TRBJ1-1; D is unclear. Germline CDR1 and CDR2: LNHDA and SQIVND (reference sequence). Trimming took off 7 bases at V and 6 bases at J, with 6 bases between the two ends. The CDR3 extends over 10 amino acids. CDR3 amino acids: CASMEAEAFF. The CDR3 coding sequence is TGTGCCAGTATGGAAGCTGAAGCTTTCTTT.